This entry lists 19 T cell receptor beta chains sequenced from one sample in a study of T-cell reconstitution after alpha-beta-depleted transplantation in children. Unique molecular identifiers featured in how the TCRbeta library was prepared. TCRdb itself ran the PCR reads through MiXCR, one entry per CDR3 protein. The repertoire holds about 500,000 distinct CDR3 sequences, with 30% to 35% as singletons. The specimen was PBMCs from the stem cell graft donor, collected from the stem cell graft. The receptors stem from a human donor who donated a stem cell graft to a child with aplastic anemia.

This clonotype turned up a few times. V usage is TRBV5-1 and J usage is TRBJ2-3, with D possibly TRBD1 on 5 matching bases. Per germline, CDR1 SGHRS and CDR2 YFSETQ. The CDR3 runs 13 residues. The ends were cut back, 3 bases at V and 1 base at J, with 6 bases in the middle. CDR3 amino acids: CASSSRGTDTQYF. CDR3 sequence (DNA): TGCGCCAGCAGCTCCAGGGGCACAGATACGCAGTATTTT.

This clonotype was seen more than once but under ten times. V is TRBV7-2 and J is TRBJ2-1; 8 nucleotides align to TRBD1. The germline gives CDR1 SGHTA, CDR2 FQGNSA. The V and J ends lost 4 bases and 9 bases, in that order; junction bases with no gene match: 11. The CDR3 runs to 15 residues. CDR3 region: CASSSQGAGNTEQFF. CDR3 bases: TGTGCCAGCAGCTCTCAGGGGGCAGGTAATACTGAGCAGTTCTTC. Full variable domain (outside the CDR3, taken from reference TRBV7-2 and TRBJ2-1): GAGVSQSPSNKVTEKGKDVELRCDPISGHTALYWYRQSLGQGLEFLIYFQGNSAPDKSGLPSDRFSAERTGGSVSTLTIQRTQQEDSAVYLCASSSQGAGNTEQFFGPGTRLTVL.

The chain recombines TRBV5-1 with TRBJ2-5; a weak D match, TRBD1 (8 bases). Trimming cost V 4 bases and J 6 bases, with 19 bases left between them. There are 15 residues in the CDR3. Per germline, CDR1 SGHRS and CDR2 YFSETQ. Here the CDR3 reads CASSDGQGGPQTQYF. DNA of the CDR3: TGCGCCAGCAGCGACGGACAGGGAGGGCCGCAGACCCAGTACTTC.

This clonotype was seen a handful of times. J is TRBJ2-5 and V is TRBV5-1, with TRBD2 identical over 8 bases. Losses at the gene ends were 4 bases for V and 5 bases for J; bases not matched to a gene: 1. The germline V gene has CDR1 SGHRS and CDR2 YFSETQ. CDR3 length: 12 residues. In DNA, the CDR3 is TGCGCCAGCAGCCGGGAGGGGGAGACCCAGTACTTC. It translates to CASSREGETQYF.

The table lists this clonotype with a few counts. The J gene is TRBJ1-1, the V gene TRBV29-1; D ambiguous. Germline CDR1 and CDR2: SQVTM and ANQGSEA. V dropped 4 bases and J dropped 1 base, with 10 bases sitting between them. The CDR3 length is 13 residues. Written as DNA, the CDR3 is TGCAGCGTTGTTAGGGCAGGGAACACTGAAGCTTTCTTT. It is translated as CSVVRAGNTEAFF.

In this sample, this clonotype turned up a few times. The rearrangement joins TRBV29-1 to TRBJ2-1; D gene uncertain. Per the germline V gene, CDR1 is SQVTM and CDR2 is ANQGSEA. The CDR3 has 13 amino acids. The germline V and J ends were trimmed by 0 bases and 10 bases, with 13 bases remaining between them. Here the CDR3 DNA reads TGCAGCGTTGAAGAACTATCCCCCGCGGAGCAGTTCTTC. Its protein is CSVEELSPAEQFF.

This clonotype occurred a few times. The CDR3 region has the DNA TGTGCCAGCAGCTGGCGGGCTTACACCGGGGAGCTGTTTTTT. Translation: CASSWRAYTGELFF. The genes are TRBV7-2 and TRBJ2-2, with a weak D call TRBD2 (5 bases). Germline assignment: CDR1 SGHTA and CDR2 FQGNSA. With 4 bases removed from V and 3 bases from J, the gap between germline ends came to 9 bases. The CDR3 covers 14 residues.

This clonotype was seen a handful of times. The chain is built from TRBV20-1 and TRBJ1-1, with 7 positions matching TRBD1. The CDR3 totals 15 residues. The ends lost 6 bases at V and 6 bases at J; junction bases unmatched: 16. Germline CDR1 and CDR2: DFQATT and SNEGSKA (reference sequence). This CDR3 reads CSATDRETGRAEAFF. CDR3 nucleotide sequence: TGCAGTGCCACAGACCGAGAGACAGGGCGCGCTGAAGCTTTCTTT.

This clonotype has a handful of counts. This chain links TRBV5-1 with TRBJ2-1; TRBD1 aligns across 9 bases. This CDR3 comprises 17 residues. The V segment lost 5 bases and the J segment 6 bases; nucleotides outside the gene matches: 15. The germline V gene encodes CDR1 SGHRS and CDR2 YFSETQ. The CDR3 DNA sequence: TGCGCCAGCAGGCCCGGGACAGGGATGTTTCCAGGCAATGAGCAGTTCTTC. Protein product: CASRPGTGMFPGNEQFF. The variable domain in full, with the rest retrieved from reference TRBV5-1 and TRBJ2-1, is KAGVTQTPRYLIKTRGQQVTLSCSPISGHRSVSWYQQTPGQGLQFLFEYFSETQRNKGNFPGRFSGRQFSNSRSEMNVSTLELGDSALYLCASRPGTGMFPGNEQFFGPGTRLTVL.

CDR3 sequence (DNA): TGCAGTGCACTGACAGGGCCCTACGAGCAGTACGTC. Translated: CSALTGPYEQYV. This rearrangement joins TRBV20-1 to TRBJ2-7, with 7 bases identical to TRBD1. The length of the CDR3 is 12 residues. Germline V gene data show CDR1 as DFQATT and CDR2 as SNEGSKA (reference sequence). V lost 6 bases to trimming and J lost 2 bases; unmatched junction nucleotides: 4.

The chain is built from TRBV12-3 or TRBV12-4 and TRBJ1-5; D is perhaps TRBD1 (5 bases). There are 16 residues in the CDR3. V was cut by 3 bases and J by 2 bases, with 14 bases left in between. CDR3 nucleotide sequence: TGTGCCAGCAGTTTCGGGGGTGGTCGGGGCAATCAGCCCCAGCATTTT. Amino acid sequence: CASSFGGGRGNQPQHF.

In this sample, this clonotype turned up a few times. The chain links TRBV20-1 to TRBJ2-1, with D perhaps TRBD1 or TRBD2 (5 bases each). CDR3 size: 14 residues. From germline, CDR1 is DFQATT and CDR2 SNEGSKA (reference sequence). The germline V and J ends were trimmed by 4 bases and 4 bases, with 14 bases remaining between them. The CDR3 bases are TGCAGTGCTATGAGAGGGGCGGAGTACAATGAGCAGTTCTTC. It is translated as CSAMRGAEYNEQFF.

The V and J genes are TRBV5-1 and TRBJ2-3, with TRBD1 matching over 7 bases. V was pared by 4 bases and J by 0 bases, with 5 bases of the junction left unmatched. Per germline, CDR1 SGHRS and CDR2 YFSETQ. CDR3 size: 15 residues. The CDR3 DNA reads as TGCGCCAGCAGCACCGGGACAGCTAGCACAGATACGCAGTATTTT. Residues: CASSTGTASTDTQYF.

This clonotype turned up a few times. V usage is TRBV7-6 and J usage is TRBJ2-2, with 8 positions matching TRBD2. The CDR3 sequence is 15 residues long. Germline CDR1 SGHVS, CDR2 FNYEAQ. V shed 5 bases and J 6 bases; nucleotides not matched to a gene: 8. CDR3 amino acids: CASSPGLDGAGELFF. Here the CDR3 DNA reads TGTGCCAGCAGCCCGGGACTAGACGGGGCCGGGGAGCTGTTTTTT. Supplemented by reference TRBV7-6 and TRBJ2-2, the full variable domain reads GAGVSQSPRYKVTKRGQDVALRCDPISGHVSLYWYRQALGQGPEFLTYFNYEAQQDKSGLPNDRFSAERPEGSISTLTIQRTEQRDSAMYRCASSPGLDGAGELFFGEGSRLTVL.

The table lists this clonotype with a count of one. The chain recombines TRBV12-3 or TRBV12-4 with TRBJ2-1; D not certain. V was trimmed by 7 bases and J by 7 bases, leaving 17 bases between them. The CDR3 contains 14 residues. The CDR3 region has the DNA TGTGCCAGCAACAATAGGCGAGAAAAAAATGAGCAGTTCTTC. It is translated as CASNNRREKNEQFF.

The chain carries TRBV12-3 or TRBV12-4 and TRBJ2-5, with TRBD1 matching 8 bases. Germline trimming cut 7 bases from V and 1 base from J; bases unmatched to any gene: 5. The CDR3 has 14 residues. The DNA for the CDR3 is TGTGCCAGCACCCGGACAGGGTCCCAAGAGACCCAGTACTTC. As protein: CASTRTGSQETQYF.

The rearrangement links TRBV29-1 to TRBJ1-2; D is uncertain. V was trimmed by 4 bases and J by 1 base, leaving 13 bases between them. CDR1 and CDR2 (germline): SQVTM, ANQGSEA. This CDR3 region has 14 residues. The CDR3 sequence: CSVVGGFVNYGYTF. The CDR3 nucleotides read TGCAGCGTTGTTGGAGGGTTTGTTAACTATGGCTACACCTTC.

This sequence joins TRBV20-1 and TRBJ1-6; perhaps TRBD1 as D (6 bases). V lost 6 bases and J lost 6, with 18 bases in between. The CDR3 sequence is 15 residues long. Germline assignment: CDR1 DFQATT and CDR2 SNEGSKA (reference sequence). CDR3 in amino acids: CSALRGGQSNSPLHF. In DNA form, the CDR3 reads TGCAGTGCCCTGAGGGGGGGGCAGAGTAATTCACCCCTCCACTTT.

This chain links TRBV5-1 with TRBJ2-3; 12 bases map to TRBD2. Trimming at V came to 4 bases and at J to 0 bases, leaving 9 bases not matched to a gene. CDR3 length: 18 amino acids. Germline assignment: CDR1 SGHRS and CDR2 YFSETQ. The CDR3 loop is CASSPGTSGPISTDTQYF. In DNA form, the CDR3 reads TGCGCCAGCAGCCCAGGGACTAGCGGGCCTATAAGCACAGATACGCAGTATTTT.